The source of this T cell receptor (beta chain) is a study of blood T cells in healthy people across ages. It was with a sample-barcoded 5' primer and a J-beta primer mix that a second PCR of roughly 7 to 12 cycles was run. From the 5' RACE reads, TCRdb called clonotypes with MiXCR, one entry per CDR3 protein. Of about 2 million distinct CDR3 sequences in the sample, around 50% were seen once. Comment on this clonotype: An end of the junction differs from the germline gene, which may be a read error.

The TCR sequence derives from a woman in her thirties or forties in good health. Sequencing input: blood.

The CDR3 region has the DNA TGTGCCCGCAGCGTAGGGTGGACAGGGACAGCAGCTAACTATGGCTACACCTTC. Translating it yields CARSVGWTGTAANYGYTF. This chain connects TRBV9 to TRBJ1-2; TRBD1 matches 8 bases. Germline CDR1 and CDR2: SGDLS and YYNGEE. This CDR3 contains 18 residues.